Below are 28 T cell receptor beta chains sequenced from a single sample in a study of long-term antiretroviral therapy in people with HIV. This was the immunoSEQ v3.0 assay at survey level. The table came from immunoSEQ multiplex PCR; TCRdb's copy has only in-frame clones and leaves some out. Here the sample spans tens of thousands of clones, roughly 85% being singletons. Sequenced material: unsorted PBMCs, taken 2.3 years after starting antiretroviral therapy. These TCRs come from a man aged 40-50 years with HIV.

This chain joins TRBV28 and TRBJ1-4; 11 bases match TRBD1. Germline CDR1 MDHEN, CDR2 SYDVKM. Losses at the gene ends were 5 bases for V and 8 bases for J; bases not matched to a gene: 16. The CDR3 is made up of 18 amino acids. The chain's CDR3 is CASSLTGTGGALGEKLFF. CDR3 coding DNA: TGTGCCAGCAGTCTCACCGGGACAGGGGGTGCCCTCGGGGAAAAACTGTTTTTT. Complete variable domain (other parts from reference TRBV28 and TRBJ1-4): DVKVTQSSRYLVKRTGEKVFLECVQDMDHENMFWYRQDPGLGLRLIYFSYDVKMKEKGDIPEGYSVSREKKERFSLILESASTNQTSMYLCASSLTGTGGALGEKLFFGSGTQLSVL.

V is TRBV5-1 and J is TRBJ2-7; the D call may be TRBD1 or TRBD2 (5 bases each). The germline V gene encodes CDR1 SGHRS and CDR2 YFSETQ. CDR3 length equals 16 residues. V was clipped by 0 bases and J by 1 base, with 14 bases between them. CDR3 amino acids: CASSLEPGRSSYEQYF. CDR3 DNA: TGCGCCAGCAGCTTGGAGCCGGGACGGTCGTCCTACGAGCAGTACTTC.

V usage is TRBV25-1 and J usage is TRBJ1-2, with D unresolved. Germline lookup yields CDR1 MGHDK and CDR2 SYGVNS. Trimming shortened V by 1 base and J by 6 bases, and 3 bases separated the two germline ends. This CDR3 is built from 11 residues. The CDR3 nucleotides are TGTGCCAGCAGTGAATCAAATGGCTACACCTTC. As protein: CASSESNGYTF.

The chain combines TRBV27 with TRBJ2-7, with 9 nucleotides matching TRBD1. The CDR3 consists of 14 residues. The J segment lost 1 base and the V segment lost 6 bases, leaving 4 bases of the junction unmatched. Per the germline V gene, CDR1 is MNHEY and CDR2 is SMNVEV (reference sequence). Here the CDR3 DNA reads TGTGCCAGCAGAACCGGGACAGGGTCCTACGAGCAGTACTTC. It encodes CASRTGTGSYEQYF.

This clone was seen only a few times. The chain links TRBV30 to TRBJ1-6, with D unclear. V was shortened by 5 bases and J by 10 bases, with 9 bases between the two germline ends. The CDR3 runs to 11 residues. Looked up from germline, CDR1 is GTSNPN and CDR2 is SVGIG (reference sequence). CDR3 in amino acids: CAWGLESPLHF. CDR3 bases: TGTGCCTGGGGATTAGAGTCACCCCTCCACTTT.

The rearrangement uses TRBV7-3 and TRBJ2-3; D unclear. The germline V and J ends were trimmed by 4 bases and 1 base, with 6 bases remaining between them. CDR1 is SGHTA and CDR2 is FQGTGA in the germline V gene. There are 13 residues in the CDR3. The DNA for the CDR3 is TGTGCCAGCAGCTCGGACGGCACAGATACGCAGTATTTT. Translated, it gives CASSSDGTDTQYF. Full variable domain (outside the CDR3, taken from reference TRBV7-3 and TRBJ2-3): GAGVSQTPSNKVTEKGKYVELRCDPISGHTALYWYRQSLGQGPEFLIYFQGTGAADDSGLPNDRFFAVRPEGSVSTLKIQRTERGDSAVYLCASSSDGTDTQYFGPGTRLTVL.

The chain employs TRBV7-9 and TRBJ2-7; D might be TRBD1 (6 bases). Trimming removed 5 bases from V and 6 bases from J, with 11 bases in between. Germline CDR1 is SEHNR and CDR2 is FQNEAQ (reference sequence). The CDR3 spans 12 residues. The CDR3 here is CASSTQGAEQYF. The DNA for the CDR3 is TGTGCCAGCAGCACACAGGGTGCCGAGCAGTACTTC.

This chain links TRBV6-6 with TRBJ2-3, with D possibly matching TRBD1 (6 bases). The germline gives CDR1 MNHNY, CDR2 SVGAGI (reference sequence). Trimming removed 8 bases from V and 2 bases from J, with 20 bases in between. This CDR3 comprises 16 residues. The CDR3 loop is CASPPLDSRNTDTQYF. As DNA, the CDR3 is TGTGCCAGCCCCCCCTTGGACAGCCGAAACACAGATACGCAGTATTTT.

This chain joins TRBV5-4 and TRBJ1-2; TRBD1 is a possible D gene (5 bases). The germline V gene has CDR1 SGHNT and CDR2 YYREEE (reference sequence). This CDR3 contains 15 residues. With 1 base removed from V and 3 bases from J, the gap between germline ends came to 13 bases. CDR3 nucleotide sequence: TGTGCCAGCAGCTTGTTGGGCAGGGAAGACTATGGCTACACCTTC. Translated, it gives CASSLLGREDYGYTF.

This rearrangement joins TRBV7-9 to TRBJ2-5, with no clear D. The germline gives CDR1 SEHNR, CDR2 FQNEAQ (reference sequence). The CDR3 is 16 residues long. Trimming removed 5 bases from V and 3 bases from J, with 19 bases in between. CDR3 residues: CASSPIERHSEETQYF. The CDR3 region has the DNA TGTGCCAGCAGCCCGATAGAGCGACATTCCGAAGAGACCCAGTACTTC.

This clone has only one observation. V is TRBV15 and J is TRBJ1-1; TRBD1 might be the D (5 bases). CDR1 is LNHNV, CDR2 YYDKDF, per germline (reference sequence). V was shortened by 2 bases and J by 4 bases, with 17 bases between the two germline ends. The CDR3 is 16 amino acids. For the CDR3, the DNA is TGTGCCACCAGCAGACCCTACATCTCAGGGACCACTGAAGCTTTCTTT. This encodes CATSRPYISGTTEAFF.

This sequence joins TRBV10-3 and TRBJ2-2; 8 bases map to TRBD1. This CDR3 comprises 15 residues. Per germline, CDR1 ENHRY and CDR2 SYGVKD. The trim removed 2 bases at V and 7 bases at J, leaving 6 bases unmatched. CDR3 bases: TGTGCCATCAGTGAGGCGCAGGGGGCCAGCGGGGAGCTGTTTTTT. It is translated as CAISEAQGASGELFF.

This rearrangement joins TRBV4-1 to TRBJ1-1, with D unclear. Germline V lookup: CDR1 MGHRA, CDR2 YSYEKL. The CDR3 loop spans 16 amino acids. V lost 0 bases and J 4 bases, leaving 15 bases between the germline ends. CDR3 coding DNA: TGCGCCAGCAGCCAAGATTCGGAGACCTGGGGCACTGAAGCTTTCTTT. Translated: CASSQDSETWGTEAFF.

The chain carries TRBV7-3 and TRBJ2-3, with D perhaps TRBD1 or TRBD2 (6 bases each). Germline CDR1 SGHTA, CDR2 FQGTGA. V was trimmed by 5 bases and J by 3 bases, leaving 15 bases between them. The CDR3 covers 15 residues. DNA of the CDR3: TGTGCCAGCAGCCAAGTGGGGGGCCGGACAGATACGCAGTATTTT. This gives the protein CASSQVGGRTDTQYF.

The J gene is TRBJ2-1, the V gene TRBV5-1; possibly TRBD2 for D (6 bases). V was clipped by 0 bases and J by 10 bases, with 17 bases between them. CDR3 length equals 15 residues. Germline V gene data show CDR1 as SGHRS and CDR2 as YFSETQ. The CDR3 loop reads CASSLGDWDIGEQFF. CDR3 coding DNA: TGCGCCAGCAGCTTGGGGGACTGGGATATCGGGGAGCAGTTCTTC.

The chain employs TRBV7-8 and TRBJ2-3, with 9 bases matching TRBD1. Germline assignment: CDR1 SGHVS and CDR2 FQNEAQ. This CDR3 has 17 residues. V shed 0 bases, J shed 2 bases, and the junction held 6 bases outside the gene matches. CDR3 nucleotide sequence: TGTGCCAGCAGCTTAGCCCCCGGGACAGGGATCACAGATACGCAGTATTTT. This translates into CASSLAPGTGITDTQYF.

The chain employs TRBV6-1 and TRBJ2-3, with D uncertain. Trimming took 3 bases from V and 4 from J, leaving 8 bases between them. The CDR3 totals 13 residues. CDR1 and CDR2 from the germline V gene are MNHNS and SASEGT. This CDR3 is CASSEIGSDTQYF. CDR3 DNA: TGTGCCAGCAGTGAGATCGGGTCAGATACGCAGTATTTT.

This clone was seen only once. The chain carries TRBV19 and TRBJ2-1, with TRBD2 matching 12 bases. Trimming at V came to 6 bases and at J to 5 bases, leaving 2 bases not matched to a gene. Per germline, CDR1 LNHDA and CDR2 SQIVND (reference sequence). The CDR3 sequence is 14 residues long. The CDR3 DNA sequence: TGTGCCAGTAGACGACTAGCGGGAGACAATGAGCAGTTCTTC. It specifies CASRRLAGDNEQFF. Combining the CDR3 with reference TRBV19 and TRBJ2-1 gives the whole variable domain DGGITQSPKYLFRKEGQNVTLSCEQNLNHDAMYWYRQDPGQGLRLIYYSQIVNDFQKGDIAEGYSVSREKKESFPLTVTSAQKNPTAFYLCASRRLAGDNEQFFGPGTRLTVL.

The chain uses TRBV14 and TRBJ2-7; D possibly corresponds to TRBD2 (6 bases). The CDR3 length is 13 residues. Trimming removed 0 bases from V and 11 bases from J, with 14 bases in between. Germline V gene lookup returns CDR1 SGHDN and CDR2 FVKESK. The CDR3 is CASSQDQAGGKYF. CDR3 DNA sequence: TGTGCCAGCAGCCAAGATCAGGCAGGCGGGAAGTACTTC. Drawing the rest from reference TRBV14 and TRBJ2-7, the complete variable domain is EAGVTQFPSHSVIEKGQTVTLRCDPISGHDNLYWYRRVMGKEIKFLLHFVKESKQDESGMPNNRFLAERTGGTYSTLKVQPAELEDSGVYFCASSQDQAGGKYFGPGTRLTVT.

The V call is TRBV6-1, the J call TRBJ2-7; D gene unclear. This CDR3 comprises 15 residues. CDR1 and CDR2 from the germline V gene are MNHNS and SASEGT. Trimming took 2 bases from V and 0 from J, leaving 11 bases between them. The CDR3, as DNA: TGTGCCAGCAGTGAATTTGTTGCGGCCTCCTACGAGCAGTACTTC. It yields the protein CASSEFVAASYEQYF.

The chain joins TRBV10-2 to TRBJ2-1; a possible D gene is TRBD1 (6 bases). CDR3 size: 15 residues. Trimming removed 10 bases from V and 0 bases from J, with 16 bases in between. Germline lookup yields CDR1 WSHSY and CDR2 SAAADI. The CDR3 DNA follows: TGCGCCACCATGACAGGACCCCTCTCCTACAATGAGCAGTTCTTC. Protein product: CATMTGPLSYNEQFF.

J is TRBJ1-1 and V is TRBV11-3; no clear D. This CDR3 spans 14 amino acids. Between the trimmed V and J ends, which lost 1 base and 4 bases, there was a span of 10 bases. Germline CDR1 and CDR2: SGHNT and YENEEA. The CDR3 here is CASSLGYPVTEAFF. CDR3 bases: TGTGCCAGCAGCTTAGGGTACCCAGTCACTGAAGCTTTCTTT.

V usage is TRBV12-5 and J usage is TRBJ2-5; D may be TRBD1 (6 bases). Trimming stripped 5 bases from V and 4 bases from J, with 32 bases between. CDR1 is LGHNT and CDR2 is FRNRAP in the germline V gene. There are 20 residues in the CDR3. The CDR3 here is CASGPGGIKRTDRFGETQYF. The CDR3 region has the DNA TGTGCTAGTGGTCCTGGTGGCATAAAAAGAACCGACAGGTTTGGAGAGACCCAGTACTTC.

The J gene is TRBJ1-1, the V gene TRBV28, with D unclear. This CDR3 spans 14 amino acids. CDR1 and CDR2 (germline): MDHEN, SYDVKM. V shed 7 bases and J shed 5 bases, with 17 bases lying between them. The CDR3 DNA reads TGTGCCAGCACCTCCCCGGGAGGGCGGACTGAAGCTTTCTTT. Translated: CASTSPGGRTEAFF.

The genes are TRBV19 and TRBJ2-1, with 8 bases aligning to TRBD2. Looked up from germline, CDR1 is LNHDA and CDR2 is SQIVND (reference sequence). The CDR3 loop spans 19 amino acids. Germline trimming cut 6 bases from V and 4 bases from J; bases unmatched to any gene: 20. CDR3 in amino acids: CASRPPGGAVLGGYNEQFF. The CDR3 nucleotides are TGTGCCAGTAGGCCCCCGGGGGGGGCGGTTCTAGGGGGTTACAATGAGCAGTTCTTC.

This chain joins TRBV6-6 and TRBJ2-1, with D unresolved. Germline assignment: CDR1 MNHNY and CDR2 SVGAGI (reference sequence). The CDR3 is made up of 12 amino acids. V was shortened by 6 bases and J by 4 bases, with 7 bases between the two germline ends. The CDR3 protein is CASSLSYNEQFF. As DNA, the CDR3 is TGTGCCAGCAGCCTCTCTTACAATGAGCAGTTCTTC.

The CDR3 is CASSLYRQNTEAFF. The CDR3 nucleotides read TGTGCCAGCAGCCTTTACCGTCAGAACACTGAAGCTTTCTTT. This sequence joins TRBV4-2 and TRBJ1-1; D not certain. From germline, CDR1 is LGHNA and CDR2 YNFKEQ. The CDR3 is 14 amino acids. V was shortened by 4 bases and J by 1 base, with 10 bases between the two germline ends.

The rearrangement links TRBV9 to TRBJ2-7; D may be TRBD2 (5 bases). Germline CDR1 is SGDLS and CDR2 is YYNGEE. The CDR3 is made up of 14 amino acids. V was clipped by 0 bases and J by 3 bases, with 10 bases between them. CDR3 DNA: TGTGCCAGCAGCGTAGCAAGTCGGGACTACGAGCAGTACTTC. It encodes CASSVASRDYEQYF.